This TCR beta chain was observed in a study of CD8+ T cells in alopecia areata. RNA was isolated and reverse transcribed to cDNA, the sequencing template. The table came from immunoSEQ multiplex PCR; TCRdb's copy has only in-frame clones and leaves some out. Of about 130,000 clones listed, around 60% were seen once; the top ten hold under 5%. Material: CD4+ T cells sorted from blood, obtained at week 0. The clonotype comes from a human donor with alopecia areata.

CDR3 amino acids: CASTGGNSNQPQHF. The CDR3 DNA follows: TGTGCCAGCACGGGTGGGAATAGCAATCAGCCCCAGCATTTT. This chain uses TRBV2 with TRBJ1-5; D call uncertain. V was pared by 7 bases and J by 0 bases, with 10 bases between. This CDR3 has 14 residues. Germline CDR1 reads SNHLY; CDR2 reads FYNNEI.